Listed here are 10 T cell receptor beta chains from one sample, sequenced in a study of early T cells in non-severe SARS-CoV-2 infection. TCRdb analysed the 5' RACE reads with MiXCR anew, one entry per CDR3 protein. The table includes fewer than 60,000 distinct CDR3 sequences, 9.4% detected once. Sequences were derived from whole blood, sampled at baseline. These receptors were obtained from an adult who was a healthcare worker with PCR-confirmed SARS-CoV-2 infection or an uninfected control (not recorded which).

This clonotype appeared a few times. V is TRBV7-6 and J is TRBJ1-2; 7 bases fit TRBD1. The germline V gene encodes CDR1 SGHVS and CDR2 FNYEAQ. With V trimmed by 4 bases and J by 4 bases, 3 bases remained unmatched. This CDR3 is 13 amino acids long. The chain's CDR3 is CASSSGQLYGYTF. CDR3 nucleotides: TGTGCCAGCAGCTCGGGACAGCTCTATGGCTACACCTTC.

This clonotype was seen more than once but under ten times. V gene TRBV7-6 combines with J gene TRBJ2-7, with D possibly TRBD2 on 5 matching bases. This CDR3 has 17 residues. The germline V gene has CDR1 SGHVS and CDR2 FNYEAQ. V lost 5 bases to trimming and J lost 7 bases, with 27 bases between them. The CDR3 nucleotides are TGTGCCAGCAGCCCGCGTCGGGCAGGACCCAACGGAGGAGAGCAGTACTTC. This translates into CASSPRRAGPNGGEQYF.

This clonotype has a handful of counts. V and J are TRBV11-2 and TRBJ1-1; D is unclear. Germline CDR1 is SGHAT and CDR2 is FQNNGV. The CDR3 spans 13 residues. V shed 2 bases and J shed 2 bases, with 6 bases lying between them. The CDR3 spells CASSLPVNTEAFF. The CDR3 DNA is TGTGCCAGCAGCTTACCAGTCAACACTGAAGCTTTCTTT. The full variable domain, completed using reference TRBV11-2 and TRBJ1-1, is EAGVAQSPRYKIIEKRQSVAFWCNPISGHATLYWYQQILGQGPKLLIQFQNNGVVDDSQLPKDRFSAERLKGVDSTLKIQPAKLEDSAVYLCASSLPVNTEAFFGQGTRLTVV.

This clonotype was seen ten or more times. The gene calls are TRBV29-1 and TRBJ2-7; 8 bases are a match to TRBD1. The trim removed 3 bases at V and 7 bases at J, leaving 2 bases unmatched. The CDR3 loop spans 11 amino acids. Germline V gives CDR1 SQVTM, CDR2 ANQGSEA. DNA for the CDR3: TGCAGCGTTGACGGGACAGGTGAGCAGTACTTC. This gives the protein CSVDGTGEQYF.

The J gene is TRBJ2-2, the V gene TRBV20-1; D perhaps matches TRBD2 (6 bases). The CDR3 spans 16 residues. The V gene's germline CDR1 is DFQATT and CDR2 SNEGSKA (reference sequence). V was cut by 3 bases and J by 6 bases, with 20 bases left in between. The DNA of the CDR3 is TGCAGTGCTAGGGATAACGGGCTAGCGCTTCCCGGGGAGCTGTTTTTT. This sequence encodes CSARDNGLALPGELFF.

This clonotype was seen at least ten times. The chain joins TRBV28 to TRBJ2-7, with TRBD1 matching over 9 bases. This CDR3 is built from 13 residues. From germline, CDR1 is MDHEN and CDR2 SYDVKM. J lost 3 bases, V lost 7 bases, and 4 bases had no gene match. CDR3 nucleotides: TGTGCCAGCACGACAGGGGGACACTACGAGCAGTACTTC. Its translation is CASTTGGHYEQYF.

This clonotype has ten or more counts. The chain joins TRBV20-1 to TRBJ1-2; the match to TRBD1 covers 7 bases. This CDR3 has 15 residues. Germline loops: CDR1 DFQATT, CDR2 SNEGSKA (reference sequence). V dropped 1 base and J dropped 2; count of bases not matched to a gene: 7. The CDR3 bases are TGCAGTGCTAGAGTGCTCAGGGGGTCCAACTATGGCTACACCTTC. This codes for CSARVLRGSNYGYTF.

This clonotype was counted only a few times. The chain recombines TRBV19 with TRBJ1-5, with 9 bases fitting TRBD1. Per germline, CDR1 LNHDA and CDR2 SQIVND (reference sequence). This CDR3 has 15 residues. The ends lost 5 bases at V and 3 bases at J; junction bases unmatched: 5. The CDR3 bases are TGTGCCAGTAGTGGGGGACAGGGAGCCAATCAGCCCCAGCATTTT. Residues: CASSGGQGANQPQHF.

The sample holds a few counts of this clonotype. The rearrangement joins TRBV30 to TRBJ2-1; TRBD2 matches at 7 bases. Germline CDR1 is GTSNPN and CDR2 is SVGIG (reference sequence). Trimming cost V 4 bases and J 2 bases; bases outside gene matches: 2. This CDR3 is built from 13 residues. CDR3 sequence: CAWMAGAYNEQFF. The DNA of the CDR3 is TGTGCCTGGATGGCGGGGGCCTACAATGAGCAGTTCTTC.

This clonotype was observed many times. The rearrangement joins TRBV6-6 to TRBJ1-2; maybe TRBD1 (5 bases). The CDR3 covers 16 residues. Trimming removed 2 bases at V and 0 bases at J, with 13 bases between. Germline assignment: CDR1 MNHNY and CDR2 SVGAGI (reference sequence). In nucleotides, the CDR3 is TGTGCCAGCAGTTACGGAGTGGGCAGGGCTAACTATGGCTACACCTTC. As protein: CASSYGVGRANYGYTF.